This TCR beta chain was captured by sequencing in a study of blood T cell repertoires in COVID-19 (TCRdb year 2020). Some background on the complete study: Samples covering the acute and convalescent phases of COVID-19 were provided by collaborators in the United States, Italy and Spain. The prospective study material was composed of cDNA or gDNA derived from T cells, B-cell-depleted T cells, or PBMCs. Subjects who had been exposed to COVID-19, were actively infected with it, or had recovered from it provided the deeply sampled blood TCRbeta repertoires that made up the dataset. The repertoires were made available in a free public database intended to serve as a resource for research on the immune response to SARS-CoV-2. Samples were obtained from the ongoing ImmuneRACE study (first 160 participants) and from 1,200 or so subjects provided by 6 global collaborators. The sample metadata nearly always contained a de-identified subject ID, COVID-19 status, age in years and sex. Where HLA class I and class II types were available, the types were taken from metadata supplied by the sample provider, not from assay-based typing.

Results and caveats for the whole study, not just this receptor: How much clinical and demographic metadata was included differed by source and by participant, and the metadata was provided uncurated.

The trim is 5 bases for V and 5 bases for J, with a gap of 15 bases between the germline ends. CDR1 and CDR2, per the germline V gene, are SGHAT and FQNNGV. There are 14 amino acids in the CDR3, from cysteine to phenylalanine inclusive. CDR3 DNA only is kept here, 42 bases in frame from base 1. TCRbeta CDR3 regions were amplified from genomic DNA using the immunoSEQ Assay, a bias-controlled multiplex PCR. Concerning the study's data processing: The number of nucleated cells in each sample was estimated by amplification of reference gene primers within the assay. To quantify the absolute abundance of each unique TCRbeta CDR3 rearrangement, sequence reads were collapsed and filtered. For each sample, productive Simpson clonality was calculated as the square root of Simpson's diversity index over productive rearrangements. The clones in this table, taken by TCRdb from immuneACCESS, are in-frame only. Not every clone is retained; where verified, under half of the shortfall comes from an unresolved V gene, and the cause of the rest is unknown. The V and J calls and clone size are taken from that table; D and trimming were inferred from the DNA. For this sample the table gives under 80,000 clones, of which roughly 91% were detected only once. The top ten clones comprise more than 1.1% of the sample.

Points on this clone: Its target antigen remains unknown. Base qualities are not recorded, but no much larger clone differs from it by a single base.

Whole blood was collected in K2EDTA tubes by collaborating institutions according to the institutions' own protocols. For TCRbeta analysis, collaborators shipped samples as frozen whole blood, isolated PBMCs, or DNA extracted from either of those sample types. This TCR was recovered from a human donor in a cohort sampled during active COVID-19. Material for sequencing was peripheral blood. The sequence joins TRBV11-2 to TRBJ2-5, with no confidently assigned D gene. The DNA sequence follows: TGTGCCAGCAGCCTCCGCACGAGCATCGAGACCCAGTACTTC. It specifies CASSLRTSIETQYF.